The present T cell receptor beta chain was sequenced within a study of T cell responses to AZD1222 COVID-19 vaccine. Regarding the study as a whole: The study found vaccine-associated CD4 TCRs spanning spike, dominant at 160-218 and 743-854.

As to this clone: What it recognizes is unknown.

J lost 7 bases, V lost 5 bases, and 10 bases had no gene match. The CDR3 runs 16 residues. Germline V gives CDR1 MNHEY, CDR2 SMNVEV (reference sequence). The method was immunoSEQ multiplex PCR; TCRdb's version includes in-frame clones alone and lacks a portion of them. There are about 120,000 clones in the sample; approximately 92% occur only once, and approximately 3.1% lies in the top ten. The receptor was derived from an adult in good health. V gene TRBV27 combines with J gene TRBJ1-6, with 8 positions matching TRBD1. The sequencing here drew on peripheral blood, taken on day 0 of AZD1222 vaccination. The CDR3 here is CASSLRTGLNNSPLHF. The CDR3, as DNA: TGTGCCAGCAGTCTGCGGACAGGGTTGAACAATTCACCCCTCCACTTT.